The rows below give T cell receptor beta chains drawn from one sample of a study of blood T cells in healthy people across ages. TCRdb re-called the 5' RACE reads through MiXCR, storing one row per CDR3 protein. This table has 980,000 or so distinct CDR3 sequences, roughly 52% appearing once. Sequencing used blood. These receptors all come from a man aged 25-40 years in good health. Both conserved end residues are part of each CDR3. A D gene is named only where the DNA matches it firmly. Clone size is given for some rows only: seen once, a few or many times, or a class if the clone is expanded.

J,V,D,size,CDR3,DNA
TRBJ2-3,TRBV3-1,NA,NA,CASSQERTSRTDTQYF,TGTGCCAGCAGCCAAGAGAGGACATCAAGGACAGATACGCAGTATTTT
TRBJ2-2,TRBV12-3/TRBV12-4,TRBD1,NA,CASRTGSETGELFF,TGTGCCAGCCGGACAGGGTCGGAAACCGGGGAGCTGTTTTTT
TRBJ2-5,TRBV29-1,NA,NA,CSVEGGGTAVQETQYF,TGCAGCGTTGAAGGGGGTGGGACGGCTGTCCAAGAGACCCAGTACTTC
TRBJ2-6,TRBV5-1,NA,NA,CASSLGPGSSGANVLNF,TGCGCCAGCAGCTTGGGCCCAGGTAGCTCTGGGGCCAACGTCCTGAACTTC
TRBJ2-1,TRBV20-1,NA,NA,CSARSGHNEQFF,TGCAGTGCTAGGTCAGGCCACAATGAGCAGTTCTTC
TRBJ1-6,TRBV14,NA,few,CASSQARGSNSPLHF,TGTGCCAGCAGCCAAGCGAGGGGCTCCAATTCACCCCTCCACTTT
TRBJ2-1,TRBV18,TRBD1,NA,CASSRGGQGGQNEQFF,TGTGCCAGCTCACGGGGGGGACAGGGCGGCCAAAATGAGCAGTTCTTC
TRBJ2-1,TRBV6-5,NA,few,CASRDTGIFYNEQFF,TGTGCCAGCAGGGACACCGGGATCTTCTACAATGAGCAGTTCTTC
TRBJ2-7,TRBV4-3,NA,few,CASSQDVGSYEQYF,TGCGCCAGCAGCCAAGATGTCGGTTCCTACGAGCAGTACTTC
TRBJ2-5,TRBV20-1,NA,NA,CSARGGRGQETQYF,TGCAGTGCTAGAGGCGGACGGGGACAAGAGACCCAGTACTTC
TRBJ2-7,TRBV20-1,NA,NA,CSAGDYEQYF,TGCAGTGCTGGGGACTACGAGCAGTACTTC
TRBJ2-5,TRBV6-5,NA,NA,CASSRYPQGRETQYF,TGTGCCAGCAGTCGCTATCCACAGGGTCGGGAGACCCAGTACTTC